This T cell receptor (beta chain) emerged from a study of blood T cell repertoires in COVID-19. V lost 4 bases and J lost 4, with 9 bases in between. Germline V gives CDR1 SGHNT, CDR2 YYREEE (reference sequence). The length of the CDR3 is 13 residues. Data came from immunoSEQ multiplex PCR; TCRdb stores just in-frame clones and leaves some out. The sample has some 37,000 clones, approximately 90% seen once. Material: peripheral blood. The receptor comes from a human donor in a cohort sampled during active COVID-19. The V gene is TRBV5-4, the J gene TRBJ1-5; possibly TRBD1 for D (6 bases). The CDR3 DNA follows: TGTGCCAGCAGCAGGACAGATAATCAGCCCCAGCATTTT. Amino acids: CASSRTDNQPQHF.